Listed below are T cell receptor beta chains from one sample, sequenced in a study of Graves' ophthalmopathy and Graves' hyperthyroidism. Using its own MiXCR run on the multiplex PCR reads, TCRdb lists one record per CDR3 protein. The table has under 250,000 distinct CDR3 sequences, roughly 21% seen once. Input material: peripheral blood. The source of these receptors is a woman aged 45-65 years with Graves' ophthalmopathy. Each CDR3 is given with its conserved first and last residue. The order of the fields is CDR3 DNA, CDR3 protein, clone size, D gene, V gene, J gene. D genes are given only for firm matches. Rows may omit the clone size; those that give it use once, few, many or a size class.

CDR3nt: TGTGCCAGTAGTAACACAGGGTACTCCTACGAGCAGTACTTC
CDR3aa: CASSNTGYSYEQYF
abundance: many
d_gene: -
v_gene: TRBV19
j_gene: TRBJ2-7

CDR3nt: TGCAGTGCTAGAGATCCGGCGACTAGCGGTTCCTACGAGCAGTACTTC
CDR3aa: CSARDPATSGSYEQYF
abundance: many
d_gene: TRBD2
v_gene: TRBV20-1
j_gene: TRBJ2-7

CDR3nt: TGTGCCAGCATGGGCGCTGCAGATGTTAAGTACGAGCAGTACTTC
CDR3aa: CASMGAADVKYEQYF
abundance: few
d_gene: -
v_gene: TRBV6-1
j_gene: TRBJ2-7

CDR3nt: TGCAGCGTTGATTTTGGACTGTCATCCGAGCAGTACTTC
CDR3aa: CSVDFGLSSEQYF
abundance: many
d_gene: -
v_gene: TRBV29-1
j_gene: TRBJ2-7

CDR3nt: TGTGCCAGCAGCGAGTATAGTTATAACTATGGCTACACCTTC
CDR3aa: CASSEYSYNYGYTF
abundance: many
d_gene: -
v_gene: TRBV2
j_gene: TRBJ1-2

CDR3nt: TGTGCCTGGAGCATAATGGTCGGGGCTGAAGCTTTCTTT
CDR3aa: CAWSIMVGAEAFF
abundance: many
d_gene: -
v_gene: TRBV30
j_gene: TRBJ1-1

CDR3nt: TGTGCCTGGAGCGACGGAGTCTATGGCTACACCTTC
CDR3aa: CAWSDGVYGYTF
abundance: few
d_gene: -
v_gene: TRBV30
j_gene: TRBJ1-2

CDR3nt: TGTGCCAGCGAACAGGGGGCAGACACCGGGGAGCTGTTTTTT
CDR3aa: CASEQGADTGELFF
abundance: -
d_gene: TRBD1
v_gene: TRBV6-1
j_gene: TRBJ2-2

CDR3nt: TGCGCCAGCAGCTTAACTACTAGCGTCGGATCTTACGAGCAGTACTTC
CDR3aa: CASSLTTSVGSYEQYF
abundance: few
d_gene: TRBD2
v_gene: TRBV5-1
j_gene: TRBJ2-7

CDR3nt: TGTGCCAGCAGTTTACGGATTAGCGGGAGCTACGAGCAGTACTTC
CDR3aa: CASSLRISGSYEQYF
abundance: -
d_gene: TRBD2
v_gene: TRBV27
j_gene: TRBJ2-7

CDR3nt: TGTGCTACCAGCGGACGGTCGGACAGGGCGGGCGAGCAGTACTTC
CDR3aa: CATSGRSDRAGEQYF
abundance: -
d_gene: TRBD1
v_gene: TRBV15
j_gene: TRBJ2-7

CDR3nt: TGTGCCAGCAGTTTTAGGGCAGGCGTAAATCAGCCCCAGCATTTT
CDR3aa: CASSFRAGVNQPQHF
abundance: -
d_gene: -
v_gene: TRBV28
j_gene: TRBJ1-5

CDR3nt: TGTGCCAGCAGCCCCAGGACAGGGAGTCAGCCCCAGCATTTT
CDR3aa: CASSPRTGSQPQHF
abundance: -
d_gene: TRBD1
v_gene: TRBV7-8
j_gene: TRBJ1-5

CDR3nt: TGTGTCAGTAGGAACAGGGGAGGGAACACCGGGGAGCTGTTTTTT
CDR3aa: CVSRNRGGNTGELFF
abundance: few
d_gene: -
v_gene: TRBV19
j_gene: TRBJ2-2

CDR3nt: TGTGCCAGCAGTTACTCGAGGGGGGGCGGCGCAACCTACGAGCAGTACTTC
CDR3aa: CASSYSRGGGATYEQYF
abundance: many
d_gene: -
v_gene: TRBV6-5
j_gene: TRBJ2-7

CDR3nt: TGTGCCACCACCCCAGGTCAGCCCCAGCATTTT
CDR3aa: CATTPGQPQHF
abundance: once
d_gene: -
v_gene: TRBV24-1
j_gene: TRBJ1-5

CDR3nt: TGTGCCAGCAGTTCTCTTCGCACGGGCAGGGAGGGCGAGCAGTACTTC
CDR3aa: CASSSLRTGREGEQYF
abundance: many
d_gene: TRBD2
v_gene: TRBV28
j_gene: TRBJ2-7

CDR3nt: TGTGCCAGCAGTGAAGGGATCGGGGAGCTGTTTTTT
CDR3aa: CASSEGIGELFF
abundance: many
d_gene: -
v_gene: TRBV6-1
j_gene: TRBJ2-2

CDR3nt: TGCGCCAGCAGCTCGGTGTCGCAAGGGTTGGACGAGCAGTACTTC
CDR3aa: CASSSVSQGLDEQYF
abundance: -
d_gene: -
v_gene: TRBV5-1
j_gene: TRBJ2-7

CDR3nt: TGTGCCACCAGTGATCAGAAAACTAGAACCGGGGAGCTGTTTTTT
CDR3aa: CATSDQKTRTGELFF
abundance: many
d_gene: -
v_gene: TRBV24-1
j_gene: TRBJ2-2

CDR3nt: TGTGCCAGCAGTGCGCCGGGACAGGGGGCGCTTGAGCAGTACTTC
CDR3aa: CASSAPGQGALEQYF
abundance: many
d_gene: TRBD1
v_gene: TRBV28
j_gene: TRBJ2-7

CDR3nt: TGTGCCAGCAGTTACATTCGATCCCTAGGACCCAGCGAGCAGTACTTC
CDR3aa: CASSYIRSLGPSEQYF
abundance: many
d_gene: -
v_gene: TRBV6-2/TRBV6-3
j_gene: TRBJ2-7

CDR3nt: TGTGCCACCAGCAGTGGGTATCAGCCCCAGCATTTT
CDR3aa: CATSSGYQPQHF
abundance: many
d_gene: -
v_gene: TRBV15
j_gene: TRBJ1-5

CDR3nt: TGTGCCAGCAGTGAAAACGGGGGGAACTATGGCTACACCTTC
CDR3aa: CASSENGGNYGYTF
abundance: many
d_gene: -
v_gene: TRBV6-1
j_gene: TRBJ1-2

CDR3nt: TGTGCCAGCAGGCCCCTGGGGGGATCGAGGAATTCACCCCTCCACTTT
CDR3aa: CASRPLGGSRNSPLHF
abundance: many
d_gene: -
v_gene: TRBV6-1
j_gene: TRBJ1-6

CDR3nt: TGCGCCAGCAGCCTGGACCGGTTCTTGCGGGGCAATCAGCCCCAGCATTTT
CDR3aa: CASSLDRFLRGNQPQHF
abundance: few
d_gene: -
v_gene: TRBV5-1
j_gene: TRBJ1-5

CDR3nt: TGCAGTGCTACCGGGCCCTCCGGGGCCTACGAGCAGTACTTC
CDR3aa: CSATGPSGAYEQYF
abundance: few
d_gene: -
v_gene: TRBV20-1
j_gene: TRBJ2-7

CDR3nt: TGTGCCAGCAGCCAAGACAGGGGGCATCAAACCTACGAGCAGTACTTC
CDR3aa: CASSQDRGHQTYEQYF
abundance: many
d_gene: TRBD1
v_gene: TRBV4-2
j_gene: TRBJ2-7

CDR3nt: TGCAGTGCTAGAGATCTGGCAGTTTCCTATAATTCACCCCTCCACTTT
CDR3aa: CSARDLAVSYNSPLHF
abundance: -
d_gene: -
v_gene: TRBV20-1
j_gene: TRBJ1-6

CDR3nt: TGTGCCAGCAGTGAAGGGCGACCCGAGGGGGAGACCCAGTACTTC
CDR3aa: CASSEGRPEGETQYF
abundance: many
d_gene: -
v_gene: TRBV6-1
j_gene: TRBJ2-5

CDR3nt: TGTGCCTGTTCGGGGAGGGCCTACGAGCAGTACTTC
CDR3aa: CACSGRAYEQYF
abundance: many
d_gene: TRBD2
v_gene: TRBV6-2/TRBV6-3
j_gene: TRBJ2-7

CDR3nt: TGTGCCAGTAGTATGGCGCACAGCCCTAACTATGGCTACACCTTC
CDR3aa: CASSMAHSPNYGYTF
abundance: many
d_gene: -
v_gene: TRBV19
j_gene: TRBJ1-2

CDR3nt: TGTGCCAGCAGCCAAGAGGGACAATACTCCTACGAGCAGTACTTC
CDR3aa: CASSQEGQYSYEQYF
abundance: -
d_gene: -
v_gene: TRBV4-2
j_gene: TRBJ2-7

CDR3nt: TGTGCCAGCATCAGGGGGCGAGGGACCGGGGAGCTGTTTTTT
CDR3aa: CASIRGRGTGELFF
abundance: few
d_gene: TRBD1
v_gene: TRBV6-1
j_gene: TRBJ2-2

CDR3nt: TGTGCCAGTAGTATGGGACGGTGGAGCTCCTACGAGCAGTACTTC
CDR3aa: CASSMGRWSSYEQYF
abundance: many
d_gene: -
v_gene: TRBV19
j_gene: TRBJ2-7

CDR3nt: TGTGCCAGCAGTACTGTGACAGAGGGAACTGAAGCTTTCTTT
CDR3aa: CASSTVTEGTEAFF
abundance: few
d_gene: -
v_gene: TRBV12-3/TRBV12-4
j_gene: TRBJ1-1

CDR3nt: TGTGCCAGCAGCCTCCGGACAGACCATGGCTACACCTTC
CDR3aa: CASSLRTDHGYTF
abundance: -
d_gene: -
v_gene: TRBV7-2
j_gene: TRBJ1-2

CDR3nt: TGTGCCAGCCTGTGGGGGGGAGTAGGGACTGAAGCTTTCTTT
CDR3aa: CASLWGGVGTEAFF
abundance: -
d_gene: -
v_gene: TRBV6-1
j_gene: TRBJ1-1

CDR3nt: TGCGCCAGCAGTGGCCCCGGGTGGGGACGGGGTAACACCGGGGAGCTGTTTTTT
CDR3aa: CASSGPGWGRGNTGELFF
abundance: few
d_gene: -
v_gene: TRBV10-2
j_gene: TRBJ2-2

CDR3nt: TGTGCCAGCAGTGAAGATGCGGGAGGGCCGAGGACCGGGGAGCTGTTTTTT
CDR3aa: CASSEDAGGPRTGELFF
abundance: -
d_gene: TRBD2
v_gene: TRBV2
j_gene: TRBJ2-2